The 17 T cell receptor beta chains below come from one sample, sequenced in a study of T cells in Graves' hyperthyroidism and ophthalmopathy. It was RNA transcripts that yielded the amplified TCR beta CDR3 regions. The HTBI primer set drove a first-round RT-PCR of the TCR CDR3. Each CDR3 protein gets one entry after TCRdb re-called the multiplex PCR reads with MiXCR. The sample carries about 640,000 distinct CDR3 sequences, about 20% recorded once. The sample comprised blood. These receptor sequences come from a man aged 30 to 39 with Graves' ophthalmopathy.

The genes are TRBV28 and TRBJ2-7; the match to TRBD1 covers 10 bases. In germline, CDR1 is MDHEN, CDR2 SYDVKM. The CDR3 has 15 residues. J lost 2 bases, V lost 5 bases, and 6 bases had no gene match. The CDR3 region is CASSLTGGLPYEQYF. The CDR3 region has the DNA TGTGCCAGCAGTCTGACAGGGGGCTTGCCCTACGAGCAGTACTTC. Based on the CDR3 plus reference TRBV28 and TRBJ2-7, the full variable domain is DVKVTQSSRYLVKRTGEKVFLECVQDMDHENMFWYRQDPGLGLRLIYFSYDVKMKEKGDIPEGYSVSREKKERFSLILESASTNQTSMYLCASSLTGGLPYEQYFGPGTRLTVT.

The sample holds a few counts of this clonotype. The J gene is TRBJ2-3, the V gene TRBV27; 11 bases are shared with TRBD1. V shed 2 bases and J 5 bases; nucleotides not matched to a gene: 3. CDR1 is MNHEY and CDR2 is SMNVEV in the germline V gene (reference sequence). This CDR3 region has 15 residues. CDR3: CASSLRDRGIDTQYF. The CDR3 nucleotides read TGTGCCAGCAGTTTACGGGACAGGGGGATAGATACGCAGTATTTT.

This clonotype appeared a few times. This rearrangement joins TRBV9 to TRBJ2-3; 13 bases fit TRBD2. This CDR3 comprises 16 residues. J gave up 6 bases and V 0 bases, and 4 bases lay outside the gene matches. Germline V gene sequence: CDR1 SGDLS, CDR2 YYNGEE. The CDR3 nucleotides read TGTGCCAGCAGCGTAGCGGGGACTAGCGGGATGGATACGCAGTATTTT. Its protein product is CASSVAGTSGMDTQYF.

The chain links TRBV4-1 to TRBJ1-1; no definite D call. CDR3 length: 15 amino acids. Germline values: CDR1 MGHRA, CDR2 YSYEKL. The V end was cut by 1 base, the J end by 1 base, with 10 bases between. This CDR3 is CASSQGSGGNTEAFF. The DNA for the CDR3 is TGCGCCAGCAGCCAAGGTTCGGGTGGGAACACTGAAGCTTTCTTT.

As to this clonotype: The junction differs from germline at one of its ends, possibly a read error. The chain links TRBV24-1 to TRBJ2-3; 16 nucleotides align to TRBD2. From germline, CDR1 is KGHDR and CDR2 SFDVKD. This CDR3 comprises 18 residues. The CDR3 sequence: CATSFPGLAGGPTDTRYF. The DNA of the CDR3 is TGTGCCACCAGCTTCCCGGGACTAGCGGGAGGGCCGACAGATACGCGGTATTTT.

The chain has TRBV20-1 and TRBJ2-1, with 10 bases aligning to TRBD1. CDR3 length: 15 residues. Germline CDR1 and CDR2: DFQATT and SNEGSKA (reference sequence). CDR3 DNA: TGCAGCGTTGAAGATTGGACAGGGGGGCACAATGAGCAGTTCTTC. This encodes CSVEDWTGGHNEQFF.

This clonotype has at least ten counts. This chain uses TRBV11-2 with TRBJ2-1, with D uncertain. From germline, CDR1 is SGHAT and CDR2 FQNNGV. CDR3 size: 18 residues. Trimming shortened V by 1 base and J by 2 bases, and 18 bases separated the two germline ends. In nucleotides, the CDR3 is TGTGCCAGCAGCTTAGTCGCTTTCGGTACCGATACCTACAATGAGCAGTTCTTC. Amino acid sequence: CASSLVAFGTDTYNEQFF.

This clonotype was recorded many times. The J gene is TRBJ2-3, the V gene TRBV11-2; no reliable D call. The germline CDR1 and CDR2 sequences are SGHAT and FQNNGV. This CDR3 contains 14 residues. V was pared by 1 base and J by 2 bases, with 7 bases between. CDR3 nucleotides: TGTGCCAGCAGCTTAGGCTACAACACAGATACGCAGTATTTT. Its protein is CASSLGYNTDTQYF.

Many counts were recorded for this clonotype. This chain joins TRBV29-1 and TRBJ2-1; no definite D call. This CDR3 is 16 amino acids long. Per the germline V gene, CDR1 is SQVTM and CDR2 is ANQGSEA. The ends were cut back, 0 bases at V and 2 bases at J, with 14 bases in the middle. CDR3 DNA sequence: TGCAGCGTTGAAGAAGATTGGGCTAGAACCTACAATGAGCAGTTCTTC. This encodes CSVEEDWARTYNEQFF.

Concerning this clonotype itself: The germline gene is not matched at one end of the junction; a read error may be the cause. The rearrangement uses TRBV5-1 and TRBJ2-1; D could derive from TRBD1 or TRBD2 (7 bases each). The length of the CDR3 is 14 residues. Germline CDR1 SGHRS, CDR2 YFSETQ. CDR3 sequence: CASSFQGGTNEQFF. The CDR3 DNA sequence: TGTGCCAGCAGCTTTCAGGGGGGGACGAATGAGCAGTTCTTC.

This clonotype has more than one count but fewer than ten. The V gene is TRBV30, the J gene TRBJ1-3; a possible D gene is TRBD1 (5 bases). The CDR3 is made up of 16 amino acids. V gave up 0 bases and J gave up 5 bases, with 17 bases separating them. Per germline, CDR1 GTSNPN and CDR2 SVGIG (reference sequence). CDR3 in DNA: TGTGCCTGGAGTGTCGTCCGCGTTAGGGGCAGAAACACCATATATTTT. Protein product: CAWSVVRVRGRNTIYF.

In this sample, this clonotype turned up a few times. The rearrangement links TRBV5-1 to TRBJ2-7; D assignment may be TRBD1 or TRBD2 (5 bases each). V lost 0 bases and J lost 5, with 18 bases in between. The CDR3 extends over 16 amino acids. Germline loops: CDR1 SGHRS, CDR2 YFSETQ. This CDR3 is CASSLGGEPPSNEQYF. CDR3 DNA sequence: TGCGCCAGCAGCTTGGGAGGGGAACCACCTTCCAACGAGCAGTACTTC.

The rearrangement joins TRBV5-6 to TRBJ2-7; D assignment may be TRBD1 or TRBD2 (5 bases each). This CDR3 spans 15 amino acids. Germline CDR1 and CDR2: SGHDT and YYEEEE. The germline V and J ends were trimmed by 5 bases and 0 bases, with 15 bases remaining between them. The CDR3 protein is CASSSQRGASYEQYF. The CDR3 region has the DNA TGTGCCAGCAGTTCCCAGAGGGGCGCCTCCTACGAGCAGTACTTC.

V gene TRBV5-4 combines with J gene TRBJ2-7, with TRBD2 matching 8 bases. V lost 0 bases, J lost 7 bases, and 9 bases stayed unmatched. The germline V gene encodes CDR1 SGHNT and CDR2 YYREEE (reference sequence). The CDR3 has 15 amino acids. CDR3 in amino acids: CASSLDGTRGGEQYF. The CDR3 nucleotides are TGTGCCAGCAGCTTGGATGGGACTAGAGGAGGAGAGCAGTACTTC.

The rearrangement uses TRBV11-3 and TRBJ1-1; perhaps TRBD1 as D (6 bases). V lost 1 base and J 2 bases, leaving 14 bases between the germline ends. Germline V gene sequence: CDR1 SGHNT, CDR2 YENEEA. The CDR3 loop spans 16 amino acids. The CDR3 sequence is CASSLVGNRENTEAFF. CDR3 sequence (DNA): TGTGCCAGCAGCTTAGTCGGAAACAGGGAAAACACTGAAGCTTTCTTT.

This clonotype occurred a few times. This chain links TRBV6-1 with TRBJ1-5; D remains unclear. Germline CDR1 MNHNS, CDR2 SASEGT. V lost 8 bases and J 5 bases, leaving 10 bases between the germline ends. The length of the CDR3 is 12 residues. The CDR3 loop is CASGVRDQPQHF. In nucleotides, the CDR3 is TGTGCCAGCGGGGTTCGAGATCAGCCCCAGCATTTT.

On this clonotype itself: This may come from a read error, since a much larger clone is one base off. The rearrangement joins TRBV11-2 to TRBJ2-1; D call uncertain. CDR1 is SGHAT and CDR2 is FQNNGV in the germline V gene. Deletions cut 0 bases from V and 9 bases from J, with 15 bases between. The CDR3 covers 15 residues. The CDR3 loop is CASSLEGSAACEQFF. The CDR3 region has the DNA TGTGCCAGCAGCTTAGAGGGTAGTGCAGCTTGTGAGCAGTTCTTC.